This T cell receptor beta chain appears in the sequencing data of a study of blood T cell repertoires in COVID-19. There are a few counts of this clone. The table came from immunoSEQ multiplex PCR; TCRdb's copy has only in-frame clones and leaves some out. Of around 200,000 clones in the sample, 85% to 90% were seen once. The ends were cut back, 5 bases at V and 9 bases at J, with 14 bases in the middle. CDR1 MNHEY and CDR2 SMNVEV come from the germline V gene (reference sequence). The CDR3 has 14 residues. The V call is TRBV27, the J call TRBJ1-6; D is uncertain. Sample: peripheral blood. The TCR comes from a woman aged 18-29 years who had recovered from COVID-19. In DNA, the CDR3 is TGTGCCAGCAGTCTCAAGCTGGAGGGTTCACCCCTCCACTTT. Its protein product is CASSLKLEGSPLHF.